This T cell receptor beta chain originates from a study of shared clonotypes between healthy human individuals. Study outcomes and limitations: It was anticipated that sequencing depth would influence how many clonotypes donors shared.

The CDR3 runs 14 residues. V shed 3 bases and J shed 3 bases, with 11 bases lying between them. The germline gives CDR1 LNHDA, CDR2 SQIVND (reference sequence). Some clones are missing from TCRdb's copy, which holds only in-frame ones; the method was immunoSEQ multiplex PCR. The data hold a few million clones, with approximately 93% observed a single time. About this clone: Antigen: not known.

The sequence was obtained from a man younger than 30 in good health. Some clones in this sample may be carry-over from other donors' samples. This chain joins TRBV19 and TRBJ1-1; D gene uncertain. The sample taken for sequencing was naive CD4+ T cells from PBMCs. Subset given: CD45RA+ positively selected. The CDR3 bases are TGTGCCAGTAGTATCGCCCAGTGGGACACTGAAGCTTTCTTT. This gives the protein CASSIAQWDTEAFF.